Each of the 11 T cell receptor beta chains below was sequenced from the same sample in a study of blood T cell repertoires in COVID-19. Profiled with immunoSEQ multiplex PCR; TCRdb holds only in-frame clones, not every one. The profile covers 350,000 to 400,000 clones, with approximately 88% appearing a single time and 2.5% to 3.5% taken by the ten largest. Input material: peripheral blood. The source of these receptors is a woman aged 25-40 years with COVID-19, enrolled during active disease.

The genes are TRBV11-3 and TRBJ2-2; the D is unclear. Trimming removed 3 bases at V and 1 base at J, with 6 bases between. Germline loops: CDR1 SGHNT, CDR2 YENEEA. This CDR3 contains 14 residues. DNA for the CDR3: TGTGCCAGCAGCTTTCCGGGGAACACCGGGGAGCTGTTTTTT. Residues: CASSFPGNTGELFF.

The V and J genes are TRBV3-1 (or the pseudogene TRBV3-2) and TRBJ1-2, with no clear D. The CDR3 covers 14 residues. In germline, CDR1 is LGHDT, CDR2 YNNKEL (reference sequence). Trimming pared 1 base from V and 2 bases from J, leaving 8 bases between. DNA for the CDR3: TGTGCCAGCAGCCAAGCGTTGCGGAACTATGGCTACACCTTC. Translated, it gives CASSQALRNYGYTF.

The V call is TRBV2, the J call TRBJ1-3; 9 bases align to TRBD1. The CDR3 totals 16 residues. Germline V lookup: CDR1 SNHLY, CDR2 FYNNEI. The V and J ends lost 4 bases and 7 bases, in that order; junction bases with no gene match: 11. CDR3 loop: CASSGSDGTGINTIYF. CDR3 sequence (DNA): TGTGCCAGCAGTGGTTCCGACGGGACAGGGATTAACACCATATATTTT.

This chain uses TRBV4-2 with TRBJ2-5; possible D gene TRBD2, 7 bases. The germline CDR1 and CDR2 sequences are LGHNA and YNFKEQ. The CDR3 runs 15 residues. V shed 4 bases and J shed 1 base, with 13 bases lying between them. CDR3 region: CASSPRGASQETQYF. CDR3 sequence (DNA): TGTGCCAGCAGCCCCCGGGGGGCTAGCCAAGAGACCCAGTACTTC.

This chain connects TRBV12-3 or TRBV12-4 to TRBJ2-1; D ambiguous. Trimming removed 3 bases from V and 7 bases from J, with 4 bases in between. The CDR3 is 11 residues long. CDR3 protein: CASSFRNEQFF. In DNA form, the CDR3 reads TGTGCCAGCAGTTTCCGGAATGAGCAGTTCTTC.

The chain recombines TRBV19 with TRBJ2-1, with TRBD1 matching over 7 bases. The CDR3 is 18 amino acids. The V segment lost 8 bases and the J segment 6 bases; nucleotides outside the gene matches: 22. Per germline, CDR1 LNHDA and CDR2 SQIVND (reference sequence). The CDR3 DNA reads as TGTGCCAGTGGACCTATGGGACAGAACATCCAATGGGGCAATGAGCAGTTCTTC. This translates into CASGPMGQNIQWGNEQFF.

CDR3 residues: CASSLAENYEQYF. CDR3 sequence (DNA): TGCGCCAGCAGCTTGGCAGAAAACTACGAGCAGTACTTC. The V call is TRBV5-1, the J call TRBJ2-7; D is ambiguous. Trimming removed 0 bases from V and 3 bases from J, with 7 bases in between. CDR3 length: 13 residues. CDR1 is SGHRS and CDR2 is YFSETQ in the germline V gene.

About this clone: At one end the junction does not follow the germline gene, possibly because of a read error. The chain carries TRBV7-7 and TRBJ2-7; D is perhaps TRBD2 (6 bases). Germline V gives CDR1 SSHAT, CDR2 FNYEAQ (reference sequence). The length of the CDR3 is 13 residues. The CDR3 is CASSLNDLAEQYF. The CDR3 nucleotides read TGTGCTAGCAGCTTGAATGACCTAGCGGAGCAGTACTTC. The full variable domain, in which reference TRBV7-7 and TRBJ2-7 provide the parts outside the CDR3, is GAGVSQSPRYKVTKRGQDVTLRCDPISSHATLYWYQQALGQGPEFLTYFNYEAQPDKSGLPSDRFSAERPEGSISTLTIQRTEQRDSAMYRCASSLNDLAEQYFGPGTRLTVT.

With regard to this clone: Compared with germline, one end of the junction differs, possibly owing to a read error. The chain employs TRBV7-7 and TRBJ2-2; 14 positions agree with TRBD2. This CDR3 comprises 16 residues. Germline loops: CDR1 SSHAT, CDR2 FNYEAQ (reference sequence). CDR3 loop: CASSYGLAGGPGELFF. The CDR3 nucleotides read TGTGCTAGCAGCTACGGACTAGCGGGAGGTCCCGGGGAGCTGTTTTTT.

The rearrangement links TRBV11-2 to TRBJ2-3; 7 bases map to TRBD2. The germline gives CDR1 SGHAT, CDR2 FQNNGV. The V segment lost 3 bases and the J segment 3 bases; nucleotides outside the gene matches: 6. The CDR3 runs 15 residues. The CDR3 DNA reads TGTGCCAGCAGCTTGGCGGGGGTCTTGACAGATACGCAGTATTTT. Translated: CASSLAGVLTDTQYF.

This chain uses TRBV9 with TRBJ1-1; no clear D gene. This CDR3 has 14 amino acids. Germline CDR1 SGDLS, CDR2 YYNGEE. V was trimmed by 5 bases and J by 0 bases, leaving 11 bases between them. The CDR3: CASSRGPMNTEAFF. The DNA of the CDR3 is TGTGCCAGCAGTAGAGGCCCCATGAACACTGAAGCTTTCTTT. The full variable domain, its missing parts supplied by reference TRBV9 and TRBJ1-1, is DSGVTQTPKHLITATGQRVTLRCSPRSGDLSVYWYQQSLDQGLQFLIQYYNGEERAKGNILERFSAQQFPDLHSELNLSSLELGDSALYFCASSRGPMNTEAFFGQGTRLTVV.